The clone carrying this T cell receptor (beta chain) was counted between two and nine times. What it binds is unknown. The data were obtained in a study of T cell repertoires in cytomegalovirus infection. Study-wide background: Use of recently identified HLA-C-restricted and well-studied HLA-B-restricted CMV epitopes was part of the study. Both a matching HLA type and CMV infection were indicated by public TCR beta signatures. Whole-study findings and limits: It was HLA-C-restricted CMV-specific TCR beta clonotypes that dominated the response ex vivo.

One entry per CDR3 protein results from TCRdb running MiXCR on the reads. Of 800,000 to 950,000 distinct CDR3 sequences in the sample, 30% to 35% are singletons; the top ten hold under 15%. V was trimmed by 5 bases and J by 3 bases, leaving 8 bases between them. Germline V gene lookup returns CDR1 PRHDT and CDR2 FYEKMQ (reference sequence). This CDR3 contains 13 residues. The chain recombines TRBV13 with TRBJ2-1, with a tentative D call TRBD2 (6 bases). The clonotype was recovered from a human donor in good health (CMV status not recorded). Some clones in this sample may be carry-over from other donors' samples. This specimen consisted of cultured CD8+ T cells from PBMCs, obtained from culture after CMV antigen stimulation. CDR3 DNA sequence: TGTGCCAGCAGCGGACTATACTACAATGAGCAGTTCTTC. Amino acids: CASSGLYYNEQFF.